What follows are 27 T cell receptor beta chains derived from one specimen sequenced in a study of glioma-infiltrating T cells. Using RNA template, CDR3s of TCR alpha and beta were amplified with iRepertoire arm-PCR. From the multiplex PCR reads, TCRdb called clonotypes with MiXCR, one entry per CDR3 protein. Of about 130,000 distinct CDR3 sequences listed, approximately 24% are singletons. The specimen sequenced was glioma tissue, nonneoplastic brain tissue, or PBMCs (not recorded which). Source of these receptors: a human donor with low-grade glioma or glioblastoma, undergoing nonglioma brain surgery, or in good health (not recorded which).

This clonotype was seen once. The chain is built from TRBV9 and TRBJ2-3; weak D call: TRBD1 (6 bases). This CDR3 spans 16 amino acids. The V end was cut by 0 bases, the J end by 4 bases, with 15 bases between. Germline V lookup: CDR1 SGDLS, CDR2 YYNGEE. As DNA, the CDR3 is TGTGCCAGCAGCGTAGAAGGGGGTGTCCATGCAGATACGCAGTATTTT. Its translation is CASSVEGGVHADTQYF.

This clonotype was detected ten times or more. The genes are TRBV7-9 and TRBJ2-1; D not certain. From germline, CDR1 is SEHNR and CDR2 FQNEAQ (reference sequence). The V gene lost 2 bases and the J gene lost 0 bases, with 11 bases spanning the gap. The CDR3 consists of 16 residues. CDR3 region: CASSLTRGPSYNEQFF. The CDR3 region has the DNA TGTGCCAGCAGCTTAACCCGCGGACCCTCCTACAATGAGCAGTTCTTC.

This clonotype was seen repeatedly, ten times or more. The CDR3 is CASSILPTGGRTGANVLTF. In DNA form, the CDR3 reads TGTGCCAGTAGTATCCTTCCGACAGGGGGCCGAACTGGGGCCAACGTCCTGACTTTC. The chain recombines TRBV19 with TRBJ2-6; 10 positions agree with TRBD1. Germline V gives CDR1 LNHDA, CDR2 SQIVND (reference sequence). The length of the CDR3 is 19 residues. J was trimmed by 2 bases and V by 3 bases; bases with no gene match: 10.

This rearrangement joins TRBV2 to TRBJ2-3, with TRBD1 identical over 7 bases. The CDR3 extends over 12 amino acids. Per the germline V gene, CDR1 is SNHLY and CDR2 is FYNNEI. Trimming cost V 10 bases and J 3 bases; bases outside gene matches: 4. CDR3 sequence reads: CANRGETDTQYF. Here the CDR3 DNA reads TGTGCCAACAGGGGAGAGACAGATACGCAGTATTTT.

The chain is built from TRBV4-1 and TRBJ2-1; D is uncertain. The V and J ends lost 1 base and 7 bases respectively, with 17 bases between them. CDR1 and CDR2 from the germline V gene are MGHRA and YSYEKL. The length of the CDR3 is 16 residues. CDR3 protein: CASSQAGGFRTNEQFF. The DNA of the CDR3 is TGCGCCAGCAGCCAAGCAGGTGGGTTCCGTACAAATGAGCAGTTCTTC.

This clonotype was seen repeatedly, ten times or more. This chain uses TRBV28 with TRBJ1-1; D is unresolved. The V gene's germline CDR1 is MDHEN and CDR2 SYDVKM. V was cut by 0 bases and J by 1 base, with 6 bases left in between. CDR3 length: 14 residues. The CDR3 DNA reads as TGTGCCAGCAGTTTATGGGTGTCGAACACTGAAGCTTTCTTT. It codes for CASSLWVSNTEAFF.

Notes on this clonotype: A much larger clone differs from this one at a single base, so this may be a read error. The chain has TRBV29-1 and TRBJ1-2; D is unclear. The V gene's germline CDR1 is SQVTM and CDR2 ANQGSEA. The CDR3 loop spans 11 amino acids. The CDR3 spells CSVQSNYGNTF. The CDR3 bases are TGCAGCGTCCAGAGTAACTATGGCAACACCTTC.

In the case of this clonotype: The junction differs from germline at one of its ends, possibly a read error. The chain is built from TRBV5-1 and TRBJ2-1, with unresolved D. The CDR3 sequence is 15 residues long. The V gene's germline CDR1 is SGHRS and CDR2 YFSETQ. This chain's CDR3 is CASSGVPETYNEQSF. The CDR3 coding sequence is TGCGCCAGCAGCGGGGTACCAGAGACCTACAATGAGCAGTCCTTC.

The rearrangement links TRBV6-4 to TRBJ1-1; D might be TRBD1 (5 bases). V lost 3 bases and J lost 2, with 7 bases in between. The CDR3 length is 13 residues. Germline lookup yields CDR1 MRHNA and CDR2 SNTAGT. CDR3 protein: CASSEWGNTEAFF. In DNA form, the CDR3 reads TGTGCCAGCAGTGAATGGGGCAACACTGAAGCTTTCTTT.

This clonotype was counted a few times. The chain uses TRBV20-1 and TRBJ2-4, with D hard to call. V lost 1 base and J lost 0, with 10 bases in between. The CDR3 is 15 residues long. Germline CDR1 reads DFQATT; CDR2 reads SNEGSKA (reference sequence). CDR3 sequence (DNA): TGCAGTGCTAGAGGGGCAGCCATAGCCAAAAACATTCAGTACTTC. Its translation is CSARGAAIAKNIQYF.

This clonotype was detected ten times or more. The chain employs TRBV15 and TRBJ2-3, with a tentative D call TRBD2 (6 bases). There are 18 residues in the CDR3. V lost 0 bases and J 0 bases, leaving 16 bases between the germline ends. Germline V lookup: CDR1 LNHNV, CDR2 YYDKDF (reference sequence). CDR3 protein: CATSRDPGRGQSTDTQYF. In DNA form, the CDR3 reads TGTGCCACCAGCAGAGATCCTGGGCGGGGTCAAAGCACAGATACGCAGTATTTT.

This clonotype rates as medium-sized (0.01 to 0.1%). The chain links TRBV20-1 to TRBJ1-5; 8 bases agree with TRBD1. CDR1 and CDR2 (germline): DFQATT, SNEGSKA (reference sequence). The junction had 7 bases not matched to a gene; V was cut back by 3 bases and J by 6 bases. The CDR3 runs 14 residues. The CDR3: CSARSTGGGQPQHF. CDR3 coding DNA: TGCAGTGCTAGGTCCACAGGGGGTGGTCAGCCCCAGCATTTT.

The table lists this clonotype with a few counts. The chain has TRBV6-1 and TRBJ1-2, with a tentative D call TRBD1 (5 bases). With 8 bases removed from V and 7 bases from J, the gap between germline ends came to 20 bases. CDR1 and CDR2 (germline): MNHNS, SASEGT. The CDR3 spans 14 residues. CDR3: CASGFRDEKGGYTF. CDR3 in DNA: TGTGCCAGCGGATTTAGGGACGAGAAGGGTGGCTACACCTTC.

V and J are TRBV3-1 and TRBJ2-3; tentatively, D is TRBD1 or TRBD2 (6 bases each). Per germline, CDR1 LGHDT and CDR2 YNNKEL (reference sequence). CDR3 size: 17 residues. The V end lost 3 bases, the J end lost 8 bases, and 24 bases lay between the germline ends. CDR3 nucleotide sequence: TGTGCCAGCAGCCATCAACGGAGCGGAGGGGGGTCGGTTACGCAGTATTTT. Residues: CASSHQRSGGGSVTQYF.

V is TRBV18 and J is TRBJ2-5; 9 positions agree with TRBD1. V lost 0 bases and J lost 5; bases outside the gene matches: 4. CDR3 length: 15 residues. Germline CDR1 is KGHSH and CDR2 is LQKENI. This CDR3 reads CASSPPGQGTETQYF. The DNA of the CDR3 is TGTGCCAGCTCACCACCGGGACAGGGTACGGAGACCCAGTACTTC. The variable domain in full, completed from reference TRBV18 and TRBJ2-5, reads NAGVMQNPRHLVRRRGQEARLRCSPMKGHSHVYWYRQLPEEGLKFMVYLQKENIIDESGMPKERFSAEFPKEGPSILRIQQVVRGDSAAYFCASSPPGQGTETQYFGPGTRLLVL.

V and J are TRBV11-2 and TRBJ1-4; D unclear. Between the trimmed V and J ends, which lost 0 bases and 7 bases, there was a span of 12 bases. CDR3 length equals 15 residues. Germline V gene lookup returns CDR1 SGHAT and CDR2 FQNNGV. CDR3: CASSLEPGLGEKLFF. The CDR3 nucleotides are TGTGCCAGCAGCTTAGAGCCGGGATTGGGTGAAAAACTGTTTTTT.

The chain combines TRBV6-6 with TRBJ2-7; D call uncertain. Germline V gene sequence: CDR1 MNHNY, CDR2 SVGAGI (reference sequence). This CDR3 spans 16 amino acids. The V and J ends lost 2 bases and 2 bases respectively, with 16 bases between them. The CDR3 spells CASSYLPWAFTYEQYV. As DNA, the CDR3 is TGTGCCAGCAGTTACCTGCCGTGGGCTTTTACCTACGAGCAGTACGTC.

With regard to this clonotype: One base away lies a much larger clone, so this may be a sequencing read error. The genes are TRBV20-1 and TRBJ1-2, with 9 bases lining up with TRBD1. There are 13 residues in the CDR3. Trimming removed 6 bases from V and 6 bases from J; junction bases left unmatched: 8. The germline V gene has CDR1 DFQATT and CDR2 SNEGSKA (reference sequence). Here the CDR3 reads CSARDRDSHGYTF. The CDR3 DNA sequence: TGCAGTGCAAGGGACAGGGATTCCCATGGCTACACCTTC.

The rearrangement joins TRBV3-1 to TRBJ1-1; no reliable D call. Germline CDR1 LGHDT, CDR2 YNNKEL (reference sequence). V was clipped by 7 bases and J by 3 bases, with 12 bases between them. The CDR3 is 13 residues long. In DNA form, the CDR3 reads TGTGCCAGCACGTTCCGCGGGTACACTGAAGCTTTCTTT. It specifies CASTFRGYTEAFF.

This clonotype was counted many times. V usage is TRBV4-1 and J usage is TRBJ2-3; D call uncertain. Germline CDR1 reads MGHRA; CDR2 reads YSYEKL. The CDR3 sequence is 15 residues long. V was pared by 1 base and J by 4 bases, with 12 bases between. The CDR3 bases are TGCGCCAGCAGCCAAGTCCCGGTTCGCCCAGATACGCAGTATTTT. Translation gives CASSQVPVRPDTQYF.

This clonotype was detected only once. The V gene is TRBV5-1, the J gene TRBJ1-5; the D is unclear. CDR1 is SGHRS and CDR2 is YFSETQ in the germline V gene. V lost 4 bases to trimming and J lost 2 bases, with 19 bases between them. The CDR3 has 17 residues. The CDR3 DNA sequence: TGCGCCAGCAGCCAGGACGACGGAGGCTCGGGCAATCAGCCCCAGCATTTT. Translating it yields CASSQDDGGSGNQPQHF.

The gene calls are TRBV7-2 and TRBJ2-3; 10 bases fit TRBD2. The CDR3 has 15 amino acids. V gave up 5 bases and J gave up 6 bases; unmatched junction bases: 8. Germline values: CDR1 SGHTA, CDR2 FQGNSA. CDR3 protein: CASSILAGPRDTQYF. The CDR3 bases are TGTGCCAGCAGCATACTAGCGGGGCCCCGGGATACGCAGTATTTT.

This clonotype was detected only a few times. The rearrangement links TRBV7-2 to TRBJ2-3; D not resolved. CDR1 and CDR2 from the germline V gene are SGHTA and FQGNSA. This CDR3 is built from 14 residues. V was cut by 3 bases and J by 2 bases, with 9 bases left in between. CDR3: CASSFGQLTDTQYF. The DNA of the CDR3 is TGTGCCAGCAGCTTTGGGCAGCTCACAGATACGCAGTATTTT.

This clonotype was counted many times. The chain uses TRBV4-1 and TRBJ2-3, with a possible D match to TRBD1 (5 bases). V was trimmed by 4 bases and J by 6 bases, leaving 20 bases between them. Germline V gene lookup returns CDR1 MGHRA and CDR2 YSYEKL. The CDR3 has 16 residues. This CDR3 is CASSLMDNPIRDTQYF. Written as DNA, the CDR3 is TGCGCCAGCAGCCTTATGGACAATCCGATCAGGGATACGCAGTATTTT.

This clonotype was seen ten or more times. The chain joins TRBV20-1 to TRBJ2-3; TRBD2 might be the D (6 bases). The CDR3 totals 15 residues. Trimming stripped 1 base from V and 0 bases from J, with 11 bases between. The V gene's germline CDR1 is DFQATT and CDR2 SNEGSKA (reference sequence). CDR3 coding DNA: TGCAGTGCTAGAGTTGGCGGGACCAGCACAGATACGCAGTATTTT. Translated, it gives CSARVGGTSTDTQYF.

In this sample, this clonotype turned up many times. This chain connects TRBV20-1 to TRBJ2-1; D may be TRBD1 (5 bases). Germline values: CDR1 DFQATT, CDR2 SNEGSKA (reference sequence). With 7 bases removed from V and 7 bases from J, the gap between germline ends came to 17 bases. The CDR3 extends over 13 amino acids. The chain's CDR3 is CSGTPRGGNEQFF. The DNA of the CDR3 is TGCAGTGGGACGCCTAGGGGTGGTAATGAGCAGTTCTTC.

This clonotype was detected a few times. J is TRBJ1-1 and V is TRBV7-9; D ambiguous. The V end lost 5 bases, the J end lost 3 bases, and 10 bases lay between the germline ends. The CDR3 is 13 amino acids. CDR1 and CDR2 (germline): SEHNR, FQNEAQ (reference sequence). CDR3 coding DNA: TGTGCCAGCAGCCCTCTTAAGTACACTGAAGCTTTCTTT. Translation gives CASSPLKYTEAFF.